This TCR beta chain was profiled in a study of radiotherapy plus CTLA-4 blockade in lung cancer. Study as a whole: Of the patients, 15% to 20% showed objective responses and under 40% attained disease control. Study results and caveats: Together with interferon-beta, which increased in serum after radiation, early dynamic changes in blood T cell clones were reportedly the best predictors of response. Blood TCR clones of tumor origin expanded after radiotherapy plus ipilimumab.

Focal radiation and CTLA-4 blockade (ipilimumab) were tested in chemo-refractory metastatic non-small-cell lung cancer patients. As regards this clone: Its matching antigen is unknown.

Generated by immunoSEQ multiplex PCR, the TCRdb table keeps only in-frame clones and is missing some. The profile shows 23,000 or so clones, around 66% of them singletons. In germline, CDR1 is MGHRA, CDR2 YSYEKL. Unmatched junction bases numbered 6, after V lost 3 bases and J lost 4 bases. The CDR3 length is 15 residues. This material consisted of peripheral blood, taken from a patient treated with radiotherapy plus ipilimumab. The V gene is TRBV4-1, the J gene TRBJ2-1, with TRBD2 identical over 7 bases. The sequence was collected from a human donor with non-small cell lung cancer who had stable disease on radiotherapy plus ipilimumab. DNA of the CDR3: TGCGCCAGCAGCCAGGTACTAGCGAGTTACAATGAGCAGTTCTTC. It translates to CASSQVLASYNEQFF.